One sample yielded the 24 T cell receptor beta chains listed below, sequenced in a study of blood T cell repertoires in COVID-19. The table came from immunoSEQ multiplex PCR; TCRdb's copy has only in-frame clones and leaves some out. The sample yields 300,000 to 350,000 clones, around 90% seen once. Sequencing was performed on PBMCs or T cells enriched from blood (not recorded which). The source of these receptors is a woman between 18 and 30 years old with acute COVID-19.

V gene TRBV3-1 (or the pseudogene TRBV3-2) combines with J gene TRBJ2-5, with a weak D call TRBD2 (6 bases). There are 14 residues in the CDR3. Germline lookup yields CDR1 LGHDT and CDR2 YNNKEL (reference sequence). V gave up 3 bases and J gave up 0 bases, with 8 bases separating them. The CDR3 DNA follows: TGTGCCAGCAGCCAGGAGGGATACCAAGAGACCCAGTACTTC. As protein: CASSQEGYQETQYF.

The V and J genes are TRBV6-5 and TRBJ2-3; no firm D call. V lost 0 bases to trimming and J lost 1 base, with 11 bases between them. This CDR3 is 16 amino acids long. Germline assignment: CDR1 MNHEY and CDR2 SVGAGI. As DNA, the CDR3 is TGTGCCAGCAGTTACTCGGCTAGTCGGGGCACAGATACGCAGTATTTT. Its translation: CASSYSASRGTDTQYF.

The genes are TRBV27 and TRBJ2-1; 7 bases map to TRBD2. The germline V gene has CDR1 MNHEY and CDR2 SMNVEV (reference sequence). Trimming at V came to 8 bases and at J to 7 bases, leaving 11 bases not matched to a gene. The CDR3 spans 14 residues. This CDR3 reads CASAPGGGSNEQFF. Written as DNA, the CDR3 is TGTGCCAGCGCCCCGGGGGGAGGAAGTAATGAGCAGTTCTTC.

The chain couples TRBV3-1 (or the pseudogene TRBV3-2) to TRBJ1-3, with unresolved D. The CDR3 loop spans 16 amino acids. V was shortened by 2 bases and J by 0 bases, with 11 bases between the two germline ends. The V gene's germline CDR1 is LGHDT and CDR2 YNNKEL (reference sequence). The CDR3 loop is CASSQLLGISGNTIYF. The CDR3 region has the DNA TGTGCCAGCAGCCAACTATTGGGCATCTCTGGAAACACCATATATTTT.

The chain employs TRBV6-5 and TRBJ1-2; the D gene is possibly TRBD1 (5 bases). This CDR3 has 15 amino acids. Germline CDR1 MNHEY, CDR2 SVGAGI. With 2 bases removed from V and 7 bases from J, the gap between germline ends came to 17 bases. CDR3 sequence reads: CASSYDRGTGGGYTF. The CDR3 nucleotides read TGTGCCAGCAGTTACGATCGGGGGACTGGCGGTGGCTACACCTTC.

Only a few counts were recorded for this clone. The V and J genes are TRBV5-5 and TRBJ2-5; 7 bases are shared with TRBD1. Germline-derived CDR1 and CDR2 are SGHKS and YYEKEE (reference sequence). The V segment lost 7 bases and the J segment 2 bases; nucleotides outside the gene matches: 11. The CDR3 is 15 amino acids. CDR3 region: CASGTAGGRQETQYF. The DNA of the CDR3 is TGTGCCAGCGGTACTGCAGGGGGTAGGCAAGAGACCCAGTACTTC. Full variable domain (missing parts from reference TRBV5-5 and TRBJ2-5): DAGVTQSPTHLIKTRGQQVTLRCSPISGHKSVSWYQQVLGQGPQFIFQYYEKEERGRGNFPDRFSARQFPNYSSELNVNALLLGDSALYLCASGTAGGRQETQYFGPGTRLLVL.

CDR3 sequence: CASSYDGSSNSPLHF. DNA for the CDR3: TGTGCCAGCAGCTACGATGGTAGCAGCAATTCACCCCTCCACTTT. V gene TRBV7-9 combines with J gene TRBJ1-6, with unresolved D. Germline V gene sequence: CDR1 SEHNR, CDR2 FQNEAQ (reference sequence). V was shortened by 4 bases and J by 7 bases, with 14 bases between the two germline ends. The CDR3 totals 15 residues.

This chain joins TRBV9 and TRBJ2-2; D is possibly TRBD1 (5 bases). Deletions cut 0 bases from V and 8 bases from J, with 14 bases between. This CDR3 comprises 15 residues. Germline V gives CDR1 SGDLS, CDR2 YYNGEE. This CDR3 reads CASSVGQGARGELFF. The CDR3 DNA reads TGTGCCAGCAGCGTAGGGCAGGGTGCTAGGGGGGAGCTGTTTTTT.

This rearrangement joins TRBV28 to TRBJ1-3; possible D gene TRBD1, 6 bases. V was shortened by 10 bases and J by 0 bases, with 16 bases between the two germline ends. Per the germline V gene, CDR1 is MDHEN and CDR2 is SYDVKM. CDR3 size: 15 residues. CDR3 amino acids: CATGGAGLSGNTIYF. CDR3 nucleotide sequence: TGTGCCACCGGGGGGGCGGGCCTCTCTGGAAACACCATATATTTT. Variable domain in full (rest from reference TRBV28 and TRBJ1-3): DVKVTQSSRYLVKRTGEKVFLECVQDMDHENMFWYRQDPGLGLRLIYFSYDVKMKEKGDIPEGYSVSREKKERFSLILESASTNQTSMYLCATGGAGLSGNTIYFGEGSWLTVV.

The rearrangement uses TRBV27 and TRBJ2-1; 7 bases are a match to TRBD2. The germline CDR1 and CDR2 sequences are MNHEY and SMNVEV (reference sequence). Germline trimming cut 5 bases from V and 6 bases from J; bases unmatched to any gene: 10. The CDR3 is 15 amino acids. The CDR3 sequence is CASSPGLAAINEQFF. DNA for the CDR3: TGTGCCAGCAGTCCAGGGCTAGCGGCTATCAATGAGCAGTTCTTC.

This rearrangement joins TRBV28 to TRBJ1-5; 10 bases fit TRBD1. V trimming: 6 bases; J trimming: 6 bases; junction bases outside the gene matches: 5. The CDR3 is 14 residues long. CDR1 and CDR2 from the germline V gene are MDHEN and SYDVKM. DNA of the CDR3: TGTGCCAGCAGGGGACAGGGGACGGGTCAGCCCCAGCATTTT. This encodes CASRGQGTGQPQHF.

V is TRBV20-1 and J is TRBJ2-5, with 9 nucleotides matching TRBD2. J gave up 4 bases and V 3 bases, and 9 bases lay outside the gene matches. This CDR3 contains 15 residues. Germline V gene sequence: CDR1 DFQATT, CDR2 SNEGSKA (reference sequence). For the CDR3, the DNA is TGCAGTGCTAGTAAGGGCGGGAGGGCCGGAGAGACCCAGTACTTC. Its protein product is CSASKGGRAGETQYF.

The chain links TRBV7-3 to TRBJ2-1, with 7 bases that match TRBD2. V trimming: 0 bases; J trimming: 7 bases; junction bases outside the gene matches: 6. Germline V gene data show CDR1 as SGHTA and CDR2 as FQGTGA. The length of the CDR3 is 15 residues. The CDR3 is CASSLTGERGNEQFF. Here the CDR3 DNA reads TGTGCCAGCAGCTTAACGGGGGAGCGGGGAAATGAGCAGTTCTTC.

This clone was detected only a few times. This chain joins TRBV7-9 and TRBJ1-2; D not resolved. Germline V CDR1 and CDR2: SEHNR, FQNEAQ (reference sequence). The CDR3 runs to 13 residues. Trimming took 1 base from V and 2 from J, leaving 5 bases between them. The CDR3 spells CASSLGENYGYTF. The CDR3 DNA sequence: TGTGCCAGCAGCTTAGGAGAGAACTATGGCTACACCTTC.

The CDR3 sequence: CASSPARGGSATDTQYF. In DNA, the CDR3 is TGTGCCAGTAGTCCCGCTCGGGGAGGGAGTGCAACAGATACGCAGTATTTT. This chain joins TRBV19 and TRBJ2-3, with TRBD2 identical over 7 bases. Looked up from germline, CDR1 is LNHDA and CDR2 is SQIVND (reference sequence). With V trimmed by 5 bases and J by 3 bases, 14 bases remained unmatched. The CDR3 contains 17 residues.

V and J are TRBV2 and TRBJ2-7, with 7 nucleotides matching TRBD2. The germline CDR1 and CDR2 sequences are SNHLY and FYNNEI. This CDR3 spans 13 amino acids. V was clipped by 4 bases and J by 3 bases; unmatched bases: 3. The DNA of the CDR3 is TGTGCCAGCAGTGGTACGGGGGGCTACGAGCAGTACTTC. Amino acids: CASSGTGGYEQYF. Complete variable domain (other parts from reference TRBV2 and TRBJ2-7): EPEVTQTPSHQVTQMGQEVILRCVPISNHLYFYWYRQILGQKVEFLVSFYNNEISEKSEIFDDQFSVERPDGSNFTLKIRSTKLEDSAMYFCASSGTGGYEQYFGPGTRLTVT.

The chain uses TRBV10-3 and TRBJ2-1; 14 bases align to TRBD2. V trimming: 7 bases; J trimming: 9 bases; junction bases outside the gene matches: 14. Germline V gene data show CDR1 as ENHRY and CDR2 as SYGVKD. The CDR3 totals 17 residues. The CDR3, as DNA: TGTGCCATCAAAGCGGGGACTAGCGGGAGCGGGTTCCCTGAGCAGTTCTTC. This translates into CAIKAGTSGSGFPEQFF.

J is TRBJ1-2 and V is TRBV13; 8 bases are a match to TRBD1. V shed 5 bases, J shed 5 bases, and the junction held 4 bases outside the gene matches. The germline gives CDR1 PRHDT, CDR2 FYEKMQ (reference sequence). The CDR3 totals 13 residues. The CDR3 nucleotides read TGTGCCAGCAGCCTAAACAGGGGGTATGGCTACACCTTC. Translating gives CASSLNRGYGYTF. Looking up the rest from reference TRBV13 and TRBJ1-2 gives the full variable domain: AAGVIQSPRHLIKEKRETATLKCYPIPRHDTVYWYQQGPGQDPQFLISFYEKMQSDKGSIPDRFSAQQFSDYHSELNMSSLELGDSALYFCASSLNRGYGYTFGSGTRLTVV.

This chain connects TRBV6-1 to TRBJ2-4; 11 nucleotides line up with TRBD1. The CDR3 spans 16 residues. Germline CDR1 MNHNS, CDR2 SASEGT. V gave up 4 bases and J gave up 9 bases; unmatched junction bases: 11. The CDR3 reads CASSAGQGAYDRIQYF. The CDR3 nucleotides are TGTGCCAGCAGTGCCGGACAGGGGGCGTATGATCGCATTCAGTACTTC.

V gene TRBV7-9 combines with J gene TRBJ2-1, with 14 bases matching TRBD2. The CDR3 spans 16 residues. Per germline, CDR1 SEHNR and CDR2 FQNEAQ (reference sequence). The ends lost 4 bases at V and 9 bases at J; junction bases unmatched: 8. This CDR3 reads CASSSPGLAGAAEQFF. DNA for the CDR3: TGTGCCAGCAGCTCGCCGGGACTAGCGGGAGCAGCTGAGCAGTTCTTC.

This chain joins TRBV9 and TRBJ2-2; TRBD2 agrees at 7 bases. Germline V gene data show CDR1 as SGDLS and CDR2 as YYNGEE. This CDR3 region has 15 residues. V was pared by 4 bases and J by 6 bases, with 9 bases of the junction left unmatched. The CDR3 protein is CASSTHLGGSGELFF. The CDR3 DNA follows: TGTGCCAGCAGCACCCACCTCGGGGGGTCCGGGGAGCTGTTTTTT.

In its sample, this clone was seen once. Here the CDR3 reads CASSFDGRGYTEAFF. The CDR3 coding sequence is TGCGCCAGCAGCTTCGACGGAAGAGGGTACACTGAAGCTTTCTTT. The chain has TRBV5-1 and TRBJ1-1; D ambiguous. This CDR3 region has 15 residues. V was shortened by 2 bases and J by 3 bases, with 14 bases between the two germline ends. The V gene's germline CDR1 is SGHRS and CDR2 YFSETQ.

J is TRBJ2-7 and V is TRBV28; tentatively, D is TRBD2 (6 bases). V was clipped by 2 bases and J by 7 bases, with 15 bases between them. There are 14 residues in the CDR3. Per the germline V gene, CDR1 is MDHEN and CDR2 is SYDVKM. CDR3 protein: CASSLGGTLREQYF. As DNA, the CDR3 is TGTGCCAGCAGTTTAGGCGGGACCCTACGGGAGCAGTACTTC. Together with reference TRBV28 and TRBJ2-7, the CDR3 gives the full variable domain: DVKVTQSSRYLVKRTGEKVFLECVQDMDHENMFWYRQDPGLGLRLIYFSYDVKMKEKGDIPEGYSVSREKKERFSLILESASTNQTSMYLCASSLGGTLREQYFGPGTRLTVT.

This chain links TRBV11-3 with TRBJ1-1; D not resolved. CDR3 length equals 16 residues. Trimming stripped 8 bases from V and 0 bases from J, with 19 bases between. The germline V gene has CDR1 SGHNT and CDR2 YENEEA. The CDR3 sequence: CASESFLTNMNTEAFF. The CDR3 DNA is TGTGCCAGCGAATCTTTCCTGACAAATATGAACACTGAAGCTTTCTTT.